The subject of this entry is one T cell receptor (beta chain). Antigen specificity is unknown. CDR1 SGHTA and CDR2 FQGNSA come from the germline V gene. V was pared by 2 bases and J by 8 bases, with 12 bases between. This CDR3 is 14 amino acids long. The data were obtained in a study of response to subunit inactivated influenza vaccine. Overall study findings and caveats: The authors put forward the suggestion that each seasonal influenza vaccination may bring in only a limited number of new T cells.

One entry per CDR3 protein, called by TCRdb with MiXCR from the RT-PCR reads. The sample contains approximately 480,000 distinct CDR3 sequences, about a tenth of which appear only once. The sequencing here drew on PBMCs from blood, taken more than 35 days after vaccination. The chain links TRBV7-2 to TRBJ1-4, with unresolved D. The receptor was derived from a man between 50 and 59 years old who received an inactivated influenza vaccine. Here the CDR3 reads CASSLTGIGEKLFF. The DNA of the CDR3 is TGTGCCAGCAGCTTAACCGGGATAGGGGAAAAACTGTTTTTT. Looking up the rest from reference TRBV7-2 and TRBJ1-4 gives the full variable domain: GAGVSQSPSNKVTEKGKDVELRCDPISGHTALYWYRQSLGQGLEFLIYFQGNSAPDKSGLPSDRFSAERTGGSVSTLTIQRTQQEDSAVYLCASSLTGIGEKLFFGSGTQLSVL.